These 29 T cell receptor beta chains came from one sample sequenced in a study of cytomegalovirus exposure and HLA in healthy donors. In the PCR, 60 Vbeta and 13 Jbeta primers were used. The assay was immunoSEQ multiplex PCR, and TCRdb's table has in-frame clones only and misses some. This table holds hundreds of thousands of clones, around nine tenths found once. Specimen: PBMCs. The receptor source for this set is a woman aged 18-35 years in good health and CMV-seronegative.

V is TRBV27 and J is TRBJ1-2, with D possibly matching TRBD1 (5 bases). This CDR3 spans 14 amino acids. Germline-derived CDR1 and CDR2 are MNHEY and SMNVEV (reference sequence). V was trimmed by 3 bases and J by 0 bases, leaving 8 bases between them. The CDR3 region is CASSFTGANYGYTF. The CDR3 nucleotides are TGTGCCAGCAGTTTTACGGGGGCTAACTATGGCTACACCTTC.

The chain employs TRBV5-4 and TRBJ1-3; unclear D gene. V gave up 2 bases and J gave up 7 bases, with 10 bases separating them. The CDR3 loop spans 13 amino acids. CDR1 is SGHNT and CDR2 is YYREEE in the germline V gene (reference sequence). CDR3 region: CASSFTGGNTIYF. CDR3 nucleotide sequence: TGTGCCAGCAGCTTTACCGGTGGTAACACCATATATTTT.

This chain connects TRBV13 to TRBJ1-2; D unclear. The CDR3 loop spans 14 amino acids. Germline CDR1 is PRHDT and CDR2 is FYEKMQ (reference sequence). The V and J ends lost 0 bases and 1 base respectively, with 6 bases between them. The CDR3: CASSLGGSNYGYTF. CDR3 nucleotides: TGTGCCAGCAGCTTAGGGGGGAGTAACTATGGCTACACCTTC.

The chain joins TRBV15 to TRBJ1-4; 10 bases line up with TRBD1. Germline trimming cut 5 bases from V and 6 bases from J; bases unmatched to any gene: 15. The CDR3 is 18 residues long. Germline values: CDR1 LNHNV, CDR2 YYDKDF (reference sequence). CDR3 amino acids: CATSESGTGALVDEKLFF. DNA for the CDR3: TGTGCCACCAGCGAGTCCGGGACAGGGGCTTTGGTTGATGAAAAACTGTTTTTT. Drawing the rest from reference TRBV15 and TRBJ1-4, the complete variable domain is DAMVIQNPRYQVTQFGKPVTLSCSQTLNHNVMYWYQQKSSQAPKLLFHYYDKDFNNEADTPDNFQSRRPNTSFCFLDIRSPGLGDTAMYLCATSESGTGALVDEKLFFGSGTQLSVL.

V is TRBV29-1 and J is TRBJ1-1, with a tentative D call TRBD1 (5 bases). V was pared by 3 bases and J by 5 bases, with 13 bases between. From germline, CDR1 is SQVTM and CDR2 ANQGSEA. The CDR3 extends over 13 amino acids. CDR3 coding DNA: TGCAGCGTTGAGGGGGAGGTGAGGACTGAAGCTTTCTTT. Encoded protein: CSVEGEVRTEAFF.

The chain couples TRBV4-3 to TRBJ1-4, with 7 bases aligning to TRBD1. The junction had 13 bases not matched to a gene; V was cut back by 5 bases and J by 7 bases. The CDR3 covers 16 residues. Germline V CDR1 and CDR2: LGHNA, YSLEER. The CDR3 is CASSYKRQGAGEKLFF. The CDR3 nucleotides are TGCGCCAGCAGCTATAAGCGACAGGGTGCGGGTGAAAAACTGTTTTTT.

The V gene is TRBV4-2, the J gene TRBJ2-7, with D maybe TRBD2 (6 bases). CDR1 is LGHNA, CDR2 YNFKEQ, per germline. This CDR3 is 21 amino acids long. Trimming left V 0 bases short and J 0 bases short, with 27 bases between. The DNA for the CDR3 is TGTGCCAGCAGCCAAGATTATGTCCCTAGGGCCCCGGGGGTATCCTCCTACGAGCAGTACTTC. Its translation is CASSQDYVPRAPGVSSYEQYF.

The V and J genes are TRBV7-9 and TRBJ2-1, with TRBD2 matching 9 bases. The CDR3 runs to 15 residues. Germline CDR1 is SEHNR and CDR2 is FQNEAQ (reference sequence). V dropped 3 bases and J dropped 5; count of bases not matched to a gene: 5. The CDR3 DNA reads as TGTGCCAGCAGCTTGACTAGCGGAAGGGACAATGAGCAGTTCTTC. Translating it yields CASSLTSGRDNEQFF.

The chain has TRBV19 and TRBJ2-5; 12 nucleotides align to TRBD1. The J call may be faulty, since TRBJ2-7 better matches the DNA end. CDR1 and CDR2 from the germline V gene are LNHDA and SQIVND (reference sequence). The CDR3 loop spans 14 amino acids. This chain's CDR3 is CARTGTGGGYEQYF. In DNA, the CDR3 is TGTGCCAGGACTGGGACAGGGGGCGGGTACGAGCAGTACTTC.

The CDR3 DNA is TGTGCCAGCAGCGTAGATATCGGGGTCACTGAAGCTTTCTTT. It encodes CASSVDIGVTEAFF. The J gene is TRBJ1-1, the V gene TRBV9, with no clear D. Germline CDR1 is SGDLS and CDR2 is YYNGEE. The CDR3 has 14 residues. V lost 0 bases and J 4 bases, leaving 10 bases between the germline ends.

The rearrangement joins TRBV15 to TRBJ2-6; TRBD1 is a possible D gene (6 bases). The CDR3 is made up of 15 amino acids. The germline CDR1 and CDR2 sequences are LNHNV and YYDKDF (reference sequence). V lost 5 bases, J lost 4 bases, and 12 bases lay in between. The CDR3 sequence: CATSRGQMGANVLTF. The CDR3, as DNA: TGTGCCACCAGCCGAGGACAGATGGGGGCCAACGTCCTGACTTTC. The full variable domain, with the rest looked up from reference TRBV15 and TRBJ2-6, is DAMVIQNPRYQVTQFGKPVTLSCSQTLNHNVMYWYQQKSSQAPKLLFHYYDKDFNNEADTPDNFQSRRPNTSFCFLDIRSPGLGDTAMYLCATSRGQMGANVLTFGAGSRLTVL.

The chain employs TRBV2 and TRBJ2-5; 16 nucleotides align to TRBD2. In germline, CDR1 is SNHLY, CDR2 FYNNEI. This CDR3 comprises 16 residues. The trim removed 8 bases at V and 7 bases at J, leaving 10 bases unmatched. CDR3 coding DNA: TGTGCCAGCCGCGAACCGGGACTAGCGGGAGGGCGGACCCAGTACTTC. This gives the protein CASREPGLAGGRTQYF.

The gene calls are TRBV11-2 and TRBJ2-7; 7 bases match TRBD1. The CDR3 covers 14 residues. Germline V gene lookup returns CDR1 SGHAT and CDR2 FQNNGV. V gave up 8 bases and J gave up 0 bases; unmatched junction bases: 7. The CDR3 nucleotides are TGTGCCAGCGCCAGGGGGAGAAGCTCCTACGAGCAGTACTTC. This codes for CASARGRSSYEQYF.

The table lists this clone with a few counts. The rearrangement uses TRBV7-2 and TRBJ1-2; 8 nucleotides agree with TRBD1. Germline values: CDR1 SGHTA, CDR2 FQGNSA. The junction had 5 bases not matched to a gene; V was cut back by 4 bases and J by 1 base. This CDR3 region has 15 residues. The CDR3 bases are TGTGCCAGCAGCTGGGTGGACAGGGATAACTATGGCTACACCTTC. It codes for CASSWVDRDNYGYTF.

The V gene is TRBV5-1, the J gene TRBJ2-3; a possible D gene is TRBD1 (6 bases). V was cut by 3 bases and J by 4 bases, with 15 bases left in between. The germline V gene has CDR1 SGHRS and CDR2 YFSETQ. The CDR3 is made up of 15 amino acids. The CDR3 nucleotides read TGCGCCAGCAGCTCCGGGCAGGGGAGCCCAGATACGCAGTATTTT. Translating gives CASSSGQGSPDTQYF.

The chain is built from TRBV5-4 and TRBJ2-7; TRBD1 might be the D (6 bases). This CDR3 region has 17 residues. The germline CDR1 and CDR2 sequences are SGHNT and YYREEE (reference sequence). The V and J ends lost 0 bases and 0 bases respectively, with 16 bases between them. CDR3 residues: CASSLAVLGGASYEQYF. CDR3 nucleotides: TGTGCCAGCAGCTTGGCGGTTCTTGGGGGCGCCTCCTACGAGCAGTACTTC.

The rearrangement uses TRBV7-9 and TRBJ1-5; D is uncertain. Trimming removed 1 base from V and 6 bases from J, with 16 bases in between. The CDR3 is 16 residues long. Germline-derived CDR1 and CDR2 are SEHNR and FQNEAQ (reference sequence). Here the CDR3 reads CASSLGTVLGSQPQHF. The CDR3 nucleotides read TGTGCCAGCAGCTTAGGGACGGTTCTAGGGAGTCAGCCCCAGCATTTT.

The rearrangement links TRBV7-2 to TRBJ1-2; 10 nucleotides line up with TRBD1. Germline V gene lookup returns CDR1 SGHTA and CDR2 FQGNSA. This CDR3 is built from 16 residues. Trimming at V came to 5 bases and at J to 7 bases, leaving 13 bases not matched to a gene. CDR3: CASSVSGTGVGGGYTF. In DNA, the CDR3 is TGTGCCAGCAGCGTATCCGGGACAGGGGTTGGGGGTGGCTACACCTTC.

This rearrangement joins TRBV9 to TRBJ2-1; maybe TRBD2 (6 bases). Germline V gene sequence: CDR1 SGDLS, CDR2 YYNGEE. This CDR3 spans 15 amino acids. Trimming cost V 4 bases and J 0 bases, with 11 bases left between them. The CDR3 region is CASSPAGSSYNEQFF. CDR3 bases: TGTGCCAGCAGCCCTGCCGGGAGCTCCTACAATGAGCAGTTCTTC.

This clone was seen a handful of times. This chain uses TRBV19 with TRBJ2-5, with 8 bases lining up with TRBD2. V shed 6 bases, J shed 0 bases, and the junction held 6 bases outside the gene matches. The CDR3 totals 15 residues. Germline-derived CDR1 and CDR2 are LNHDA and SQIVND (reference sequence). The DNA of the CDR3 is TGTGCCAGTAGACTTTCGCGGGGGGACCAAGAGACCCAGTACTTC. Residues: CASRLSRGDQETQYF.

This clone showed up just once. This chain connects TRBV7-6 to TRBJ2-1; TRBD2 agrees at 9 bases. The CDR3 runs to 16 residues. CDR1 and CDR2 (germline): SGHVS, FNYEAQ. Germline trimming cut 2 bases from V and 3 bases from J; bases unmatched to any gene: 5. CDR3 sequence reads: CASSLQGSGSYNEQFF. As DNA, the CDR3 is TGTGCCAGCAGCTTACAGGGTAGCGGGAGCTACAATGAGCAGTTCTTC.

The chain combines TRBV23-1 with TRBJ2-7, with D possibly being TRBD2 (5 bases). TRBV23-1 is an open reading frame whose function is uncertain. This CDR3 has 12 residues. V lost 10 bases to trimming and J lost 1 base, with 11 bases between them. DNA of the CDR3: TGCGCCACCGAGGAGGCATCCTACGAGCAGTACTTC. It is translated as CATEEASYEQYF.

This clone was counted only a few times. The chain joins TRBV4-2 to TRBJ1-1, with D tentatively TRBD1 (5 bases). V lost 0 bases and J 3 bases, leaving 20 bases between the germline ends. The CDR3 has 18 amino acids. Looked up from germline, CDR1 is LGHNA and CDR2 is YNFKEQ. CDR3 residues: CASSQEGSGIGGYTEAFF. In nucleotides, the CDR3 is TGTGCCAGCAGCCAAGAAGGTTCAGGGATTGGTGGGTACACTGAAGCTTTCTTT.

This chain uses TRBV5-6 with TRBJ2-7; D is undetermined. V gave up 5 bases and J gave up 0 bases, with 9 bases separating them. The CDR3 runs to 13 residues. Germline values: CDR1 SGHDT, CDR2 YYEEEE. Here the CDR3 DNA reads TGTGCCAGCAGGCCCGCGTACTCCTACGAGCAGTACTTC. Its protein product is CASRPAYSYEQYF.

This CDR3 reads CASSQAPREAEAFF. In DNA, the CDR3 is TGCGCCAGCAGCCAAGCCCCCAGGGAGGCTGAAGCTTTCTTT. The V call is TRBV4-1, the J call TRBJ1-1; perhaps TRBD1 as D (5 bases). V was clipped by 1 base and J by 6 bases, with 12 bases between them. This CDR3 has 14 amino acids. Germline lookup yields CDR1 MGHRA and CDR2 YSYEKL.

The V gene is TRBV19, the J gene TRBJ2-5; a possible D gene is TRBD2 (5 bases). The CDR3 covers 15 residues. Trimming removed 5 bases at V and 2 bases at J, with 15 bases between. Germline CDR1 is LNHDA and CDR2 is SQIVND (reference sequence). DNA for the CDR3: TGTGCCAGTAGTCCAACCCTTGGGGAGCAAGAGACCCAGTACTTC. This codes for CASSPTLGEQETQYF.

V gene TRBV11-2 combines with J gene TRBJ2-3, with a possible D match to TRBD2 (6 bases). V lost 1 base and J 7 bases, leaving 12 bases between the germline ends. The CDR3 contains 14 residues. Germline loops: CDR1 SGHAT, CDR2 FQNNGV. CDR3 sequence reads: CASSLAGVGNTQYF. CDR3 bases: TGTGCCAGCAGCTTAGCGGGAGTTGGAAATACGCAGTATTTT. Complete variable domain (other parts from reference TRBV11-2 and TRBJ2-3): EAGVAQSPRYKIIEKRQSVAFWCNPISGHATLYWYQQILGQGPKLLIQFQNNGVVDDSQLPKDRFSAERLKGVDSTLKIQPAKLEDSAVYLCASSLAGVGNTQYFGPGTRLTVL.

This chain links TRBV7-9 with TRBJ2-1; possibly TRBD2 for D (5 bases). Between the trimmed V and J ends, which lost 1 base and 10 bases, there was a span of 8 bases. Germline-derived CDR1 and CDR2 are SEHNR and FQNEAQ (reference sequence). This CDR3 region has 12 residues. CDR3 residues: CASSLDTGEQFF. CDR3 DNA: TGTGCCAGCAGCTTAGATACGGGGGAGCAGTTCTTC. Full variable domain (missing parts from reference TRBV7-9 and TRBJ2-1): DTGVSQNPRHKITKRGQNVTFRCDPISEHNRLYWYRQTLGQGPEFLTYFQNEAQLEKSRLLSDRFSAERPKGSFSTLEIQRTEQGDSAMYLCASSLDTGEQFFGPGTRLTVL.

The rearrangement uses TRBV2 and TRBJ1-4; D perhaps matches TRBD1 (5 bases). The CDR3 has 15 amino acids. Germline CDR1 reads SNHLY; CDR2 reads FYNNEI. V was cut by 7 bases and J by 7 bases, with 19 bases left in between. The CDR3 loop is CASKYREGTGEKLFF. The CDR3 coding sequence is TGTGCCAGCAAATACCGGGAGGGGACCGGTGAAAAACTGTTTTTT.